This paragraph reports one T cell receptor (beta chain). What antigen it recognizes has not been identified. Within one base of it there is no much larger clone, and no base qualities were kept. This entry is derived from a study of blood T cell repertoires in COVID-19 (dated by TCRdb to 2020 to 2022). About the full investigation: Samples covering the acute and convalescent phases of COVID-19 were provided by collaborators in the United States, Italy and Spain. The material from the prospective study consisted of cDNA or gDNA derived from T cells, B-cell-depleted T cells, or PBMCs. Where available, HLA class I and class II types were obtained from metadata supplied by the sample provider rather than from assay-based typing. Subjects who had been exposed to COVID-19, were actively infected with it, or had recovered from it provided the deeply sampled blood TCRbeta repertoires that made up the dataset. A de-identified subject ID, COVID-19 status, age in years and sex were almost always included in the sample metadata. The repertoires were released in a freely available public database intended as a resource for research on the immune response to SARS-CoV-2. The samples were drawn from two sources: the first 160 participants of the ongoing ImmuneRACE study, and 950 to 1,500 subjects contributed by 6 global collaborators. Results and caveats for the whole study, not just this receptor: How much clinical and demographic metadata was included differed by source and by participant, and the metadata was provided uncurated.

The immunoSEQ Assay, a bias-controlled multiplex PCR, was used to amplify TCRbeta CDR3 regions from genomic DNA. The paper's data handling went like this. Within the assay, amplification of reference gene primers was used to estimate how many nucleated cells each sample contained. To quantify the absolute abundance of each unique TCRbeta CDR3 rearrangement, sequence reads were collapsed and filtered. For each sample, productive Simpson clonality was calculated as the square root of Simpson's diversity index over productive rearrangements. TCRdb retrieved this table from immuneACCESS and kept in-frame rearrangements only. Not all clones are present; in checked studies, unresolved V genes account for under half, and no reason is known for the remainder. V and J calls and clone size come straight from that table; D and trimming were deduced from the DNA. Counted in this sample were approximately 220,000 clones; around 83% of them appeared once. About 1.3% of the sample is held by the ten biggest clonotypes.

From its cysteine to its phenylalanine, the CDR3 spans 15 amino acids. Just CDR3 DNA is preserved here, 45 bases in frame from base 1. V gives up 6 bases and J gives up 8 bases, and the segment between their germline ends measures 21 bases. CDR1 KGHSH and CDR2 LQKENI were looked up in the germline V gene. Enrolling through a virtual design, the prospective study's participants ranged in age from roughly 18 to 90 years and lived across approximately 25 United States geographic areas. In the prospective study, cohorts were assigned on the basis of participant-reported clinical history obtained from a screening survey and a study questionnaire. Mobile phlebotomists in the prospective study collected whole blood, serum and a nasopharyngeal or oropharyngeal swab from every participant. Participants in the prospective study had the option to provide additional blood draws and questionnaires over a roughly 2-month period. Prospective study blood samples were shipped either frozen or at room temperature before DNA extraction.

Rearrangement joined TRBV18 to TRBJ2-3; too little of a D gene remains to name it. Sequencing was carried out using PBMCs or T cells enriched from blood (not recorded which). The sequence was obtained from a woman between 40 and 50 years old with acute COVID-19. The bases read TGTGCCAGCTCGCCGGCCACGGGTTCTTCCGTTACGCAGTATTTT. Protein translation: CASSPATGSSVTQYF. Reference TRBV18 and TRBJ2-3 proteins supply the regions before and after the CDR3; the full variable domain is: NAGVMQNPRHLVRRRGQEARLRCSPMKGHSHVYWYRQLPEEGLKFMVYLQKENIIDESGMPKERFSAEFPKEGPSILRIQQVVRGDSAAYFCASSPATGSSVTQYFGPGTRLTVL.